The rows below give T cell receptor beta chains drawn from one sample of a study of cytomegalovirus exposure and HLA in healthy donors. Only in-frame clones appear in the TCRdb table, and some are missing; sequencing was by immunoSEQ multiplex PCR. The data contain 150,000 to 200,000 clones, more than 65% of them singletons. The specimen was PBMCs. All receptors come from a woman aged 45-65 years in good health and CMV-seronegative. The CDR3 runs from the conserved cysteine through the conserved F or W. The D gene is left open where the match is weak. Clone size appears in some rows only: once, few, many, or a class for an expanded clone.

V	size	J	D	CDR3	DNA
TRBV6-5	.	TRBJ1-6	.	CASSYGGAQDLHF	TGTGCCAGCAGTTACGGGGGGGCTCAGGACCTCCACTTT
TRBV27	.	TRBJ2-2	.	CASHPSSANTGELFF	TGTGCCAGCCATCCTAGCAGCGCGAACACCGGGGAGCTGTTTTTT
TRBV18	.	TRBJ1-6	TRBD1	CASSPLQLNTGVNSPLHF	TGTGCCAGCTCACCATTGCAACTAAACACAGGGGTCAATTCACCCCTCCACTTT
TRBV2	.	TRBJ2-1	.	CASSDEGDEQFF	TGTGCCAGCAGTGATGAGGGAGATGAGCAGTTCTTC
TRBV7-8	.	TRBJ2-7	.	CASSLDSGAAVVSYEQYF	TGTGCCAGCAGCTTAGACTCAGGGGCCGCAGTAGTCAGCTACGAGCAGTACTTC
TRBV6-1	few	TRBJ1-2	TRBD1	CASNPTGYYGYTF	TGTGCCAGCAATCCGACAGGGTACTATGGCTACACCTTC
TRBV29-1	.	TRBJ1-1	TRBD1	CSGTGYTEAFF	TGCAGCGGGACAGGGTACACTGAAGCTTTCTTT
TRBV4-2	.	TRBJ1-1	.	CASSQDRGVMAEAFF	TGTGCCAGCAGCCAAGACCGGGGGGTAATGGCTGAAGCTTTCTTT
TRBV10-3	.	TRBJ2-7	.	CAISFQNEQYF	TGTGCCATCAGCTTCCAGAACGAGCAGTACTTC
TRBV18	.	TRBJ2-2	TRBD1	CASSPMTGYTGELFF	TGTGCCAGCTCACCTATGACAGGGTATACCGGGGAGCTGTTTTTT
TRBV19	.	TRBJ1-1	.	CASRRGRNTEAFF	TGTGCCAGCAGGAGGGGACGGAACACTGAAGCTTTCTTT
TRBV7-9	.	TRBJ1-2	.	CASSLEKSSSSYTF	TGTGCCAGCAGCTTAGAGAAATCTAGCTCTAGCTACACCTTC
TRBV2	few	TRBJ2-5	TRBD1	CASGRTGETQYF	TGTGCCAGCGGGCGGACAGGCGAGACCCAGTACTTC
TRBV10-3	.	TRBJ2-7	TRBD1	CAISESPDRVDEQYF	TGTGCCATCAGTGAGTCACCTGACAGGGTCGACGAGCAGTACTTC
TRBV19	.	TRBJ2-7	TRBD2	CASSTFLGGNEQYF	TGTGCCAGTAGTACCTTTTTGGGGGGGAACGAGCAGTACTTC
TRBV7-3	.	TRBJ2-3	.	CASSLRGDTSTDTQYF	TGTGCCAGCAGCTTACGGGGGGACACTAGCACAGATACGCAGTATTTT
TRBV7-6	few	TRBJ2-1	.	CASSTSGDQFF	TGTGCCAGCAGCACTTCGGGAGACCAGTTCTTC
TRBV5-6	few	TRBJ1-5	TRBD1	CASSLGQGNNQPQHF	TGTGCCAGCAGCTTAGGACAGGGGAACAATCAGCCCCAGCATTTT
TRBV28	.	TRBJ1-2	TRBD1	CASSSPDRGYGYTF	TGTGCCAGCAGTTCCCCGGACAGGGGTTATGGCTACACCTTC
TRBV27	few	TRBJ2-3	TRBD2	CASSLSFGLAGVGPDTQYF	TGTGCCAGCAGTTTATCGTTTGGACTAGCGGGAGTCGGACCAGATACGCAGTATTTT
TRBV29-1	.	TRBJ2-7	.	CSVGGGDEQYF	TGCAGCGTGGGCGGAGGGGACGAGCAGTACTTC
TRBV7-9	.	TRBJ1-2	TRBD1	CASSPRGQVNYGYTF	TGTGCCAGCAGCCCCAGGGGGCAGGTTAACTATGGCTACACCTTC